A selection of T cell receptor beta chains follows, all from one sample in a study of identical twins. Each CDR3 protein gets one entry after TCRdb re-called the 5' RACE reads with MiXCR. The repertoire consists of just over 500,000 distinct CDR3 sequences, with around 20% occurring once and the leading ten covering around 0.91%. This sample was also put to use in a study of T cells expressing NK-cell markers.

Sequenced material: CD4+ T cells sorted from blood. Every receptor here comes from a woman younger than 35 in good health. CDR3s include the opening cysteine and the closing phenylalanine or tryptophan. The D gene is left open where the match is weak. Some rows mark clone size as missing; the rest say once, few, many or name a class of expanded clone.

few,TRBV6-1,TRBJ2-3,NA,TGTGCCAGCAGTCCTACGGACCCCCTGGGAGATACGCAGTATTTT,CASSPTDPLGDTQYF
NA,TRBV10-2,TRBJ2-7,NA,TGCGCCAGCAGATCGGAGGGCTACGAGCAGTACTTC,CASRSEGYEQYF
NA,TRBV4-3,TRBJ2-7,TRBD2,TGCGCCAGCAGCCAGATGATTAGCGGGAGGGCCGGGGAGCAGTACTTC,CASSQMISGRAGEQYF
NA,TRBV7-9,TRBJ2-3,NA,TGTGCCAGCAGCTTTGGGGGCAACTCAGATACGCAGTATTTT,CASSFGGNSDTQYF
few,TRBV5-1,TRBJ2-1,TRBD2,TGCGCCAGCAGCCGGACTAGCGGGGTGGTCTACAATGAGCAGTTCTTC,CASSRTSGVVYNEQFF
NA,TRBV2,TRBJ1-1,NA,TGTGCCAGCACGGTCGAGGGGGGGAACACTGAAGCTTTCTTT,CASTVEGGNTEAFF
many,TRBV12-3/TRBV12-4,TRBJ2-1,NA,TGTGCCAGCAGGCTTTACAATGAGCAGTTCTTC,CASRLYNEQFF
NA,TRBV12-3/TRBV12-4,TRBJ1-1,NA,TGTGCCAGCAGTTTAAGTAGGGTATACACTGAAGCTTTCTTT,CASSLSRVYTEAFF
few,TRBV10-2,TRBJ2-1,TRBD2,TGCGCCAGCAGAACGGGGGGGCCTAGTGAGCAGTTCTTC,CASRTGGPSEQFF
NA,TRBV4-1,TRBJ1-1,NA,TGCGCCAGCAGCCAAGACAGGGACTGGAACACTGAAGCTTTCTTT,CASSQDRDWNTEAFF
once,TRBV7-8,TRBJ2-7,NA,TGTGCCTCTACGGGATCAAGATCCTACGAGCAGTACTTC,CASTGSRSYEQYF
few,TRBV5-1,TRBJ1-1,NA,TGCGCCAGCAGCATAGGACAGCTATTATCAGATACTGAAGCTTTCTTT,CASSIGQLLSDTEAFF
NA,TRBV5-4,TRBJ2-1,NA,TGTGCCAGCAGCCCTGGATCCGGGACTGAATACAATGAGCAGTTCTTC,CASSPGSGTEYNEQFF
NA,TRBV7-2,TRBJ2-5,TRBD2,TGTGCCAGCAGCTTAGAGGGAGCGGGAGGAGAGACCCAGTACTTC,CASSLEGAGGETQYF
NA,TRBV7-3,TRBJ2-6,TRBD2,TGTGCCAGCAGCATAGGGACTAGCTCTGGGGCCAACGTCCTGACTTTC,CASSIGTSSGANVLTF
NA,TRBV29-1,TRBJ2-7,NA,TGCAGCGTGGGGGGCCTCAGGGGGAAGGAGCAGTACTTC,CSVGGLRGKEQYF
NA,TRBV20-1,TRBJ2-7,TRBD1,TGCAGTGCTAGATCAGCCGGGACAGGGAAGTACGAGCAGTACTTC,CSARSAGTGKYEQYF
NA,TRBV29-1,TRBJ1-1,NA,TGCAGCGTTGATCCCAGGCCCTATGGCTCCTTGAACACTGAAGCTTTCTTT,CSVDPRPYGSLNTEAFF
NA,TRBV29-1,TRBJ2-1,TRBD2,TGCAGCGTTGAAGGAGGGGCGGGAGGTACGTATGAGCAGTTCTTC,CSVEGGAGGTYEQFF
NA,TRBV20-1,TRBJ1-4,NA,TGCAGTGCTAGGGCTGGGGGCGGTGAAAAACTGTTTTTT,CSARAGGGEKLFF
NA,TRBV12-3/TRBV12-4,TRBJ1-5,NA,TGTGCCAGCAGTCGTAGGACGGTGAATCAGCCCCAGCATTTT,CASSRRTVNQPQHF
NA,TRBV5-1,TRBJ2-1,TRBD2,TGCGCCAGTGGAAGCGGGGGTTCCAATGAGCAGTTCTTC,CASGSGGSNEQFF
NA,TRBV3-1,TRBJ1-1,TRBD1,TGTGCCAGCAGCCTAGTAGGCGGGACAGGGGGCACTGAAGCTTTCTTT,CASSLVGGTGGTEAFF
NA,TRBV7-2,TRBJ1-4,NA,TGTGCTAGCAGTCGTCGGACAGTCAATGAAAAACTGTTTTTT,CASSRRTVNEKLFF
few,TRBV12-3/TRBV12-4,TRBJ1-2,NA,TGTGCCAGCAGGGCCGGACTCACTGGGGATGGCTACACCTTC,CASRAGLTGDGYTF
NA,TRBV20-1,TRBJ2-7,TRBD2,TGCAGTCCCCGGACTAGCGGGAAGGAGGGGCAGTACTTC,CSPRTSGKEGQYF